This T cell receptor beta chain was documented in a study of regulatory T cells in long-lasting Graves disease. On the study more broadly: Over 5 years of antithyroid drugs plus positive TSH receptor antibodies defined persistent Graves' disease. General study points: Under persistent disease, TRBV28, TRBJ1-2 and TRBJ2-5 were used preferentially.

Trimming took 5 bases from V and 2 from J, leaving 13 bases between them. This CDR3 contains 13 residues. The V gene's germline CDR1 is SQVTM and CDR2 ANQGSEA. Arm-PCR of CDR3 regions and iRepertoire HTBI primers were used to build TCR beta libraries. MiXCR, run by TCRdb on the multiplex PCR reads, gives a single entry per CDR3 protein. The table has roughly 400,000 distinct CDR3 sequences, about a fifth seen once. Time point reported: persistent/refractory GD, antithyroid drugs over 5 years with positive TRAb. Extracted PBMC RNA gave rise to the TCR library. This clonotype was found a few times. The antigen remains unidentified.

This TCR was recovered from a female donor with Graves disease. This chain links TRBV29-1 with TRBJ2-7, with D perhaps TRBD2 (6 bases). The starting material was peripheral blood mononuclear cells (PBMCs), obtained when the disease was refractory, from a patient treated with antithyroid drugs. CDR3 bases: TGCAGCGTTTCCCCGGTAGCGGCCTACGAGCAGTACTTC. This encodes CSVSPVAAYEQYF.